This TCR beta chain was sequenced for a study of T cell repertoires in cytomegalovirus infection. Study outcomes and limitations: Identification of carriers of CMV plus the relevant HLA was performed using cumulative public TCR beta family frequency.

Germline assignment: CDR1 MNHNY and CDR2 SVGAGI (reference sequence). This CDR3 contains 14 residues. The germline V and J ends were trimmed by 0 bases and 6 bases, with 11 bases remaining between them. The table lists this clonotype with a few counts. Its antigen is unknown. TCRdb recomputed calls from the reads with MiXCR, one row per CDR3 protein. The sample contains 200,000 to 250,000 distinct CDR3 sequences, around 35% of which appear only once. The receptor was derived from a human donor in good health (CMV status not recorded). Some clones in this sample may be carry-over from other donors' samples. This sample comprised CD8+ T cells from cultured PBMCs, obtained from culture after CMV antigen stimulation. The genes are TRBV6-6 and TRBJ1-2; a possible D gene is TRBD1 (5 bases). The CDR3 DNA follows: TGTGCCAGCAGTTACTCAGGCGGGGGAGATGGCTACACCTTC. Encoded protein: CASSYSGGGDGYTF.